This T cell receptor beta chain was documented in a study of technical replicates of blood from a few donors. Per the germline V gene, CDR1 is MNHEY and CDR2 is SMNVEV (reference sequence). The CDR3 totals 17 residues. The ends lost 2 bases at V and 7 bases at J; junction bases unmatched: 15. The table came from immunoSEQ multiplex PCR; TCRdb's copy has only in-frame clones and leaves some out. The profile shows about 88,000 clones, about 94% of them singletons. Sequencing used T cells isolated from PBMCs. This chain connects TRBV27 to TRBJ1-2; TRBD1 aligns across 8 bases. The source of this sequence is a human donor in good health. This chain's CDR3 is CASSLTLSTGDVLGYTF. CDR3 DNA: TGTGCCAGCAGTTTAACCTTATCGACAGGGGATGTTCTTGGCTACACCTTC.